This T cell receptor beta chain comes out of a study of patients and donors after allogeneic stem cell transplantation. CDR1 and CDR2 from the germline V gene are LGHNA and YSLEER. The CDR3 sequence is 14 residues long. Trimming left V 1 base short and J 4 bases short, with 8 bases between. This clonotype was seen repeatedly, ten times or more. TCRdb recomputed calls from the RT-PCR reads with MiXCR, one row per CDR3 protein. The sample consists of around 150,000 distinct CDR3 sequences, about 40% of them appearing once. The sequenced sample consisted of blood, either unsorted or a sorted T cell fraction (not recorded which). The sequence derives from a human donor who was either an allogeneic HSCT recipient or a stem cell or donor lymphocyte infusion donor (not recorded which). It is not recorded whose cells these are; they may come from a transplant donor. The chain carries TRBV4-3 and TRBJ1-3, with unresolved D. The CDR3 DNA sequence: TGCGCCAGCAGCCAAGTAGGGCCAGGAAACACCATATATTTT. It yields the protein CASSQVGPGNTIYF.